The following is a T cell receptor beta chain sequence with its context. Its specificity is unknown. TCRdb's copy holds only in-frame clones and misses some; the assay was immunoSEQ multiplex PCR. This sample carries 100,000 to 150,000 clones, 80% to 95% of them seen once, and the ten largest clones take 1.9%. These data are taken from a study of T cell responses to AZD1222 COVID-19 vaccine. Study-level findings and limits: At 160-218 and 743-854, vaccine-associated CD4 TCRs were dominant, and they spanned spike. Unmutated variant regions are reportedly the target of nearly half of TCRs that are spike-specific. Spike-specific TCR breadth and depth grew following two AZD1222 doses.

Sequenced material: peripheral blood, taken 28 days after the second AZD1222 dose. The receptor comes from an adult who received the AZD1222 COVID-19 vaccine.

The CDR3 coding sequence is TGTGCCAGCAGCTCCGGGACTAGCAGCTACACCGGGGAGCTGTTTTTT. This gives the protein CASSSGTSSYTGELFF. The chain recombines TRBV7-9 with TRBJ2-2; 9 nucleotides agree with TRBD2. The V segment lost 4 bases and the J segment 3 bases; nucleotides outside the gene matches: 6. This CDR3 contains 16 residues. Germline V gene sequence: CDR1 SEHNR, CDR2 FQNEAQ (reference sequence).